Each of the 6 T cell receptor beta chains below was sequenced from the same sample in a study of beta chain features in type 1 diabetes. Their antigens are not known. Study results and caveats: Researchers report that Type 1 diabetes patients had moderately but significantly shorter TCRB CDR3s across all four CD4+ subsets.

Expressed TCRB transcripts were sequenced after all isolated RNA was converted to cDNA. The assay was immunoSEQ multiplex PCR, and TCRdb's table has in-frame clones only and misses some. The data show hundreds of thousands of clones, over 12% seen once. Sequenced material: naive CD4+ T cells from blood. Every receptor here comes from a man between 18 and 29 years old with type 1 diabetes.

This clone has only a few counts. The chain recombines TRBV4-2 with TRBJ2-1; the D gene is possibly TRBD2 (6 bases). V was shortened by 1 base and J by 7 bases, with 8 bases between the two germline ends. The CDR3 contains 13 residues. The germline gives CDR1 LGHNA, CDR2 YNFKEQ. This CDR3 is CASSQGRENEQFF. The CDR3, as DNA: TGTGCCAGCAGCCAAGGGAGGGAAAATGAGCAGTTCTTC.

This clone appeared a few times. This sequence joins TRBV30 and TRBJ2-7; 7 bases map to TRBD1. CDR1 and CDR2 (germline): GTSNPN, SVGIG (reference sequence). The CDR3 spans 13 residues. Trimming took 2 bases from V and 2 from J; bases not matched to a gene: 3. Written as DNA, the CDR3 is TGTGCCTGGAGTCCGGGACAGCCCTACGAGCAGTACTTC. Translated, it gives CAWSPGQPYEQYF.

Notes on this clone: This same CDR3 is encoded by further DNA sequences in the sample. The V call is TRBV7-2, the J call TRBJ2-1; perhaps TRBD2 as D (5 bases). CDR3 length equals 15 residues. From germline, CDR1 is SGHTA and CDR2 FQGNSA. V dropped 4 bases and J dropped 1 base, with 11 bases sitting between them. The CDR3 coding sequence is TGTGCCAGCAGCTCGGACCGCGGGTCCTACAATGAGCAGTTCTTC. Translation gives CASSSDRGSYNEQFF.

CDR3 DNA sequence: TGCGCCAGCAGCCCAGGGACTAGCCGGGGCTACGAGCAGTACTTC. Amino acids: CASSPGTSRGYEQYF. The genes are TRBV4-1 and TRBJ2-7, with TRBD2 matching 9 bases. The length of the CDR3 is 15 residues. Germline CDR1 and CDR2: MGHRA and YSYEKL. J was trimmed by 3 bases and V by 4 bases; bases with no gene match: 7.

The chain carries TRBV30 and TRBJ2-5, with 10 bases identical to TRBD2. This CDR3 has 13 amino acids. Trimming at V came to 4 bases and at J to 4 bases, leaving 3 bases not matched to a gene. CDR1 GTSNPN and CDR2 SVGIG come from the germline V gene (reference sequence). The CDR3 sequence is CAWTSGGVETQYF. In DNA, the CDR3 is TGTGCCTGGACTAGCGGGGGCGTAGAGACCCAGTACTTC.

This clone was counted between two and nine times. The chain employs TRBV5-6 and TRBJ2-3; no firm D call. Germline V CDR1 and CDR2: SGHDT, YYEEEE. The CDR3 covers 15 residues. Trimming removed 0 bases from V and 0 bases from J, with 8 bases in between. CDR3: CASSLGLRSTDTQYF. The CDR3 DNA sequence: TGTGCCAGCAGCTTGGGACTGAGGAGCACAGATACGCAGTATTTT.